The text below deals with one T cell receptor beta chain. The data were obtained in a study of CD8 T cells in Susac syndrome. After extraction with the RNeasy kit, about 0.5 to 1 ug of the RNA was reverse transcribed using random hexamers. TCRdb reprocessed the immunoSEQ multiplex PCR reads via MiXCR and lists one record per CDR3 protein. The table has over 80,000 distinct CDR3 sequences, approximately 95% seen once; the top ten hold around 0.31%. Unmatched junction bases numbered 7, after V lost 3 bases and J lost 8 bases. This CDR3 spans 12 amino acids. Germline CDR1 is DFQATT and CDR2 is SNEGSKA (reference sequence).

The specimen was CD8+ T cells from PBMCs. V gene TRBV20-1 combines with J gene TRBJ2-7; 7 bases match TRBD1. The clonotype comes from a human donor in good health. For the CDR3, the DNA is TGCAGTGCTAGCCCAGGGGGAATCCAGCAGTACTTC. It yields the protein CSASPGGIQQYF.